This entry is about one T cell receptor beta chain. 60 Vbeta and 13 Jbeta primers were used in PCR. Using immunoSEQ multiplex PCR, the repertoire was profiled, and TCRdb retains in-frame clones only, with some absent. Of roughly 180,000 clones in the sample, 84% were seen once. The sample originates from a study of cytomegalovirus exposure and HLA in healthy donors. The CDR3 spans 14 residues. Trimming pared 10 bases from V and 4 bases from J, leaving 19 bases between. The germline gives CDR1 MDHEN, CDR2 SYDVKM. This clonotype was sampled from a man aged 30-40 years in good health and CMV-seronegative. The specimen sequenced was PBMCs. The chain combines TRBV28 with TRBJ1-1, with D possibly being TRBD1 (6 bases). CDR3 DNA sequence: TGTGCCACCCTCCCCCCAAGGACAGCCACTGAAGCTTTCTTT. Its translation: CATLPPRTATEAFF.